This T cell receptor (beta chain) was sequenced in a study of neurological immune-mediated disorders. 5'RACE with 10-nucleotide random UMIs produced the cDNA. Via MiXCR, TCRdb re-called the 5' RACE reads, giving one row per CDR3 protein. Here the sample spans 85,000 to 110,000 distinct CDR3 sequences, roughly a tenth being singletons. This CDR3 is built from 18 residues. Germline assignment: CDR1 LGHNA and CDR2 YNFKEQ. Germline trimming cut 0 bases from V and 2 bases from J; bases unmatched to any gene: 9. Study-level points and caveats: Because no CDR3 amino acid sequences were shared across subjects by expanded clones, private repertoires were suggested in all groups.

As for time point: longitudinal time-point 3. A total of 2 million PBMCs stored at -80 degrees C provided the unsorted libraries. Comments on this clonotype: The antigen is not known.

The TCR originated in a female donor with HTLV-1-associated myelopathy (HAM/TSP). Sample: PBMCs. V gene TRBV4-2 combines with J gene TRBJ2-3, with 9 bases fitting TRBD2. Written as DNA, the CDR3 is TGTGCCAGCAGCCAAGAGGGGCAGCGGGGGGCTCACACAGATACGCAGTATTTT. Its translation is CASSQEGQRGAHTDTQYF.